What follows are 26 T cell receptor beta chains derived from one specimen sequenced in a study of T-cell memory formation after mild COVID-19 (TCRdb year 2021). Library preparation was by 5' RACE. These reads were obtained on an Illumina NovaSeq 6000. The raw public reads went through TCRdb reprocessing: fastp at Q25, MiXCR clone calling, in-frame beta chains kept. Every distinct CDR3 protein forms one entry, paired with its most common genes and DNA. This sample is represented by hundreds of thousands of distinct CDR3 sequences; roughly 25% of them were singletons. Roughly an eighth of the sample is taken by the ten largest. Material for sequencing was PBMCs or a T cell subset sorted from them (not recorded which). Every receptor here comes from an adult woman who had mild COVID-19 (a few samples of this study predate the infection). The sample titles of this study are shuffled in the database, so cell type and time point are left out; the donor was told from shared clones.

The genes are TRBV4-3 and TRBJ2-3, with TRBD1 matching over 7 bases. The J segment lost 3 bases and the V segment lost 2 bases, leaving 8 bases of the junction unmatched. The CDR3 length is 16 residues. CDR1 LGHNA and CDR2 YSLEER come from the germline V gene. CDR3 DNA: TGCGCCAGCAGCCAAAGTTTTACAGGGGATACAGATACGCAGTATTTT. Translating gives CASSQSFTGDTDTQYF.

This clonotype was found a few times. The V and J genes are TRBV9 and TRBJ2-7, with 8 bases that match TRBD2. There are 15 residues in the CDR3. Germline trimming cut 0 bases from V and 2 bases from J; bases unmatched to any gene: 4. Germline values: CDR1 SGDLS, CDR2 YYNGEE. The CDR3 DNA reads TGTGCCAGCAGCGTAGGGCCGGGAGGGCCCTACGAGCAGTACTTC. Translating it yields CASSVGPGGPYEQYF. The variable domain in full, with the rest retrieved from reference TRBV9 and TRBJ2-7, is DSGVTQTPKHLITATGQRVTLRCSPRSGDLSVYWYQQSLDQGLQFLIQYYNGEERAKGNILERFSAQQFPDLHSELNLSSLELGDSALYFCASSVGPGGPYEQYFGPGTRLTVT.

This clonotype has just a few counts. The chain's CDR3 is CASSLGHLGTAKNIQYF. The CDR3 region has the DNA TGCGCCAGCAGCTTGGGGCACCTGGGAACGGCCAAAAACATTCAGTACTTC. This sequence joins TRBV5-1 and TRBJ2-4; the D is unclear. The V gene lost 0 bases and the J gene lost 1 base, with 14 bases spanning the gap. This CDR3 spans 17 amino acids. CDR1 and CDR2 from the germline V gene are SGHRS and YFSETQ.

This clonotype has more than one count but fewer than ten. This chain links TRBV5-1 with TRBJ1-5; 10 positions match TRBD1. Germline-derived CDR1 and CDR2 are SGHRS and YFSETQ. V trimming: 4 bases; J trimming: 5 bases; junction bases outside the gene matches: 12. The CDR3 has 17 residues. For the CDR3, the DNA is TGCGCCAGCAGCCGAGACTTCGCGGGACAGGGGTATCAGCCCCAGCATTTT. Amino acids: CASSRDFAGQGYQPQHF.

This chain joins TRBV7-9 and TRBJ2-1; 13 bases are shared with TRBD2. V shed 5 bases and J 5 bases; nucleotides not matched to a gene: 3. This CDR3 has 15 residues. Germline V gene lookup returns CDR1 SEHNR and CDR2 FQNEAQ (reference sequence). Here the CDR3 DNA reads TGTGCCAGCAGCCGTGGACTAGCGGGAGACAATGAGCAGTTCTTC. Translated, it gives CASSRGLAGDNEQFF.

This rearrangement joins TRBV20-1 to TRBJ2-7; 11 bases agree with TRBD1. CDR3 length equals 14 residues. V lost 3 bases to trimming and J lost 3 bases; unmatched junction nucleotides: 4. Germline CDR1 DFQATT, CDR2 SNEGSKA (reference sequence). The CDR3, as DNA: TGCAGTGCTAGGGGGGACAGGGGGAACTACGAGCAGTACTTC. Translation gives CSARGDRGNYEQYF.

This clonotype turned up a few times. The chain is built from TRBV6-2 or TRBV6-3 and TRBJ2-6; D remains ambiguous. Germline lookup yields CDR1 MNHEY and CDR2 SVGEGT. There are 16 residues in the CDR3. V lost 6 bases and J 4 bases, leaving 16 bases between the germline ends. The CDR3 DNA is TGTGCCAGCAGCTACGGGCCGCCCCTCGGGGCCAACGTCCTGACTTTC. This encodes CASSYGPPLGANVLTF.

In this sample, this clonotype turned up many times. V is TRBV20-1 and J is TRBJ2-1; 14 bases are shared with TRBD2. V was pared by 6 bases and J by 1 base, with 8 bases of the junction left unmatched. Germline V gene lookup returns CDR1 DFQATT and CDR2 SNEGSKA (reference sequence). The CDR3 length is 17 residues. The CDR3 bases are TGCAGTGCGATCGGGACTAGCGGGAGTATTTCCTACAATGAGCAGTTCTTC. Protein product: CSAIGTSGSISYNEQFF.

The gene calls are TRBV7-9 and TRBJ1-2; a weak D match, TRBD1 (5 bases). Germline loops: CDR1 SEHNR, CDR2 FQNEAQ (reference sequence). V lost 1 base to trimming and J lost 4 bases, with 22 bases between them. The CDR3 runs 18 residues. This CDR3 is CASSLVGASGLRGYGYTF. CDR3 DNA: TGTGCCAGCAGCTTAGTGGGCGCCTCAGGGTTACGGGGCTATGGCTACACCTTC. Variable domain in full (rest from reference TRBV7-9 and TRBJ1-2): DTGVSQNPRHKITKRGQNVTFRCDPISEHNRLYWYRQTLGQGPEFLTYFQNEAQLEKSRLLSDRFSAERPKGSFSTLEIQRTEQGDSAMYLCASSLVGASGLRGYGYTFGSGTRLTVV.

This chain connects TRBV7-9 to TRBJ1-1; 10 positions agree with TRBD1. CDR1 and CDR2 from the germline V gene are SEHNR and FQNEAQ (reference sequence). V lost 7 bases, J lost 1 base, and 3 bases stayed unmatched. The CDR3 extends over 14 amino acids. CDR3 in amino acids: CASTRDRGNTEAFF. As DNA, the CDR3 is TGTGCCAGCACCAGGGACAGGGGGAACACTGAAGCTTTCTTT.

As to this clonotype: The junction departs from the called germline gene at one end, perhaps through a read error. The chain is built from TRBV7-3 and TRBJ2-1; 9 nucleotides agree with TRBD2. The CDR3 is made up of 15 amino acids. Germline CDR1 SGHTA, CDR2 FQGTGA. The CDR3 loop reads CASSLAGGTYHEQFF. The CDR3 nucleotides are TGTGCCAGCAGCTTGGCGGGAGGGACCTACCATGAGCAGTTCTTC.

The CDR3 sequence: CASSRGNSNQPQHF. In nucleotides, the CDR3 is TGTGCCAGCAGTCGGGGGAATAGCAATCAGCCCCAGCATTTT. The genes are TRBV6-2 or TRBV6-3 and TRBJ1-5; tentatively, D is TRBD1 (5 bases). Per germline, CDR1 MNHEY and CDR2 SVGEGT. The CDR3 consists of 14 residues. V was shortened by 5 bases and J by 0 bases, with 8 bases between the two germline ends.

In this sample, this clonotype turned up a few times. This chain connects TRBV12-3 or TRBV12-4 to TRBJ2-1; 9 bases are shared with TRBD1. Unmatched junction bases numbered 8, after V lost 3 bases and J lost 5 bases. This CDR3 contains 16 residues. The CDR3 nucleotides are TGTGCCAGCAGTTTCCCTACGGGACAGGGAGACAATGAGCAGTTCTTC. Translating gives CASSFPTGQGDNEQFF.

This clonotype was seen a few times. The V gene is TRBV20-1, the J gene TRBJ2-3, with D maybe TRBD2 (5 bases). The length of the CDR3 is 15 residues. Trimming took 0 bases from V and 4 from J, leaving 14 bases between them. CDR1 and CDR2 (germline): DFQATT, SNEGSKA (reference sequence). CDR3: CSARDPRERADTQYF. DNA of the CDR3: TGCAGTGCTAGAGATCCCCGGGAACGGGCAGATACGCAGTATTTT.

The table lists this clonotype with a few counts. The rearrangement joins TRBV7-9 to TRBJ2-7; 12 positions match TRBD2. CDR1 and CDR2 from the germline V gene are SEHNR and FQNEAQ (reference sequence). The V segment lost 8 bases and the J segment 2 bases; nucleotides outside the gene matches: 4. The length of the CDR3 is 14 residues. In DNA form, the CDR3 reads TGTGCCAGCCCCCCTAGCGGGAGGGCCTACGAGCAGTACTTC. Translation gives CASPPSGRAYEQYF.

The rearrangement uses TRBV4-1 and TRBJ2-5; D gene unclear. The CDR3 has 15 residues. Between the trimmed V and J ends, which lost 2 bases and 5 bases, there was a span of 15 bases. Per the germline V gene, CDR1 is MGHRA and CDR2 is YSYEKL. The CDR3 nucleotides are TGCGCCAGCAGCCAAACGCCCGCTAGTGGTGAGACCCAGTACTTC. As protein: CASSQTPASGETQYF.

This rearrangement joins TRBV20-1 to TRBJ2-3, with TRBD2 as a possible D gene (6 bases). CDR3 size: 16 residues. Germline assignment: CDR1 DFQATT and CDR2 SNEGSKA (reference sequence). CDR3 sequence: CRVEWGGIPSTDTQYF. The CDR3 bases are TGCAGGGTAGAATGGGGCGGGATTCCTAGCACAGATACGCAGTATTTT.

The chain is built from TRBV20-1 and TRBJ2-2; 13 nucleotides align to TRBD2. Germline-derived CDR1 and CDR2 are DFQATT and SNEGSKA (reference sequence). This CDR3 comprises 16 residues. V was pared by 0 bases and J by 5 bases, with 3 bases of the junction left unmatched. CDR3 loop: CSAREGTSGTTGELFF. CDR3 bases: TGCAGTGCTAGAGAGGGGACTAGCGGGACAACCGGGGAGCTGTTTTTT.

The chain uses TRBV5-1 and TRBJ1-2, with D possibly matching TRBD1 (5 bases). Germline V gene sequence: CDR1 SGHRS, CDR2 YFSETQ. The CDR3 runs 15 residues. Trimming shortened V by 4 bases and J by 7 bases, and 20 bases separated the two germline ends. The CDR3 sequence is CASSPDIATLVGYTF. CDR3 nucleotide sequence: TGCGCCAGCAGCCCGGACATTGCTACCCTGGTTGGCTACACCTTC.

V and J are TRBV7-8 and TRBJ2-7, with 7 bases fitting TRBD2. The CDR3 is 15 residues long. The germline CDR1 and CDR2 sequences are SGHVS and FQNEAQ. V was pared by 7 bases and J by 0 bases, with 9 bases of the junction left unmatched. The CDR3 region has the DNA TGTGCCAGCACCTGGTCGCGGGGGAGCTCCTACGAGCAGTACTTC. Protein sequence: CASTWSRGSSYEQYF.

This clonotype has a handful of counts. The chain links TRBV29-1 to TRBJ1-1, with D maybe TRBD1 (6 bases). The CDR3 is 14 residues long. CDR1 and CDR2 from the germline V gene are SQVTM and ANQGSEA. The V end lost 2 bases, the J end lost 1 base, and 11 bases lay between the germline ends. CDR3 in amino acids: CSVELGGQNTEAFF. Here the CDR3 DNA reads TGCAGCGTTGAACTGGGGGGACAGAACACTGAAGCTTTCTTT.

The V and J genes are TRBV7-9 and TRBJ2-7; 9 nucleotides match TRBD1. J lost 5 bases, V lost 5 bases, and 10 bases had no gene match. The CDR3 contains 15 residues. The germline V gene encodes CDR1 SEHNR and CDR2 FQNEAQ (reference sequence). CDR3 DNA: TGTGCCAGCAGCCAATGGCGGACAGGGGATCACGAGCAGTACTTC. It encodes CASSQWRTGDHEQYF.

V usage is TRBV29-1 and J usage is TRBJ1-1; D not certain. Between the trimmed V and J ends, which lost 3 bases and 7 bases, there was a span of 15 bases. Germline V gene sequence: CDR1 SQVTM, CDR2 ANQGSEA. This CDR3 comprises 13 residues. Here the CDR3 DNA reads TGCAGCGTTGACTCCTCAGTAATCAGTGAAGCTTTCTTT. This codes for CSVDSSVISEAFF.

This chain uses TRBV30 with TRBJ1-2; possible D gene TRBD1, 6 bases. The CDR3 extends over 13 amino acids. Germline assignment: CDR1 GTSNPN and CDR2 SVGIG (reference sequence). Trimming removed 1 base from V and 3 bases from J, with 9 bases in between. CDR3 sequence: CAWSGQAYYGYTF. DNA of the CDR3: TGTGCCTGGAGTGGACAGGCTTACTATGGCTACACCTTC.

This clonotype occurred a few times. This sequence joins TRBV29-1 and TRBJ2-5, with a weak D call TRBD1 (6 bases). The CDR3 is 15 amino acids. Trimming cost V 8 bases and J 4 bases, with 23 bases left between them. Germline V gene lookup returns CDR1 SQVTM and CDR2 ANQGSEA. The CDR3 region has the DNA TGCAGCTCCGAGGGCAGGGGCGTATCAGGAGAGACCCAGTACTTC. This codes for CSSEGRGVSGETQYF.

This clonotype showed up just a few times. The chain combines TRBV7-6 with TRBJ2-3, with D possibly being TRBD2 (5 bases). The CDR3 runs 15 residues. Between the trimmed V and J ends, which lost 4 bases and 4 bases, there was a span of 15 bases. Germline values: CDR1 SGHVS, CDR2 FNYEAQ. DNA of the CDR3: TGTGCCAGCAGCTCCAACTGGGAGATTCCAGATACGCAGTATTTT. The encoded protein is CASSSNWEIPDTQYF.